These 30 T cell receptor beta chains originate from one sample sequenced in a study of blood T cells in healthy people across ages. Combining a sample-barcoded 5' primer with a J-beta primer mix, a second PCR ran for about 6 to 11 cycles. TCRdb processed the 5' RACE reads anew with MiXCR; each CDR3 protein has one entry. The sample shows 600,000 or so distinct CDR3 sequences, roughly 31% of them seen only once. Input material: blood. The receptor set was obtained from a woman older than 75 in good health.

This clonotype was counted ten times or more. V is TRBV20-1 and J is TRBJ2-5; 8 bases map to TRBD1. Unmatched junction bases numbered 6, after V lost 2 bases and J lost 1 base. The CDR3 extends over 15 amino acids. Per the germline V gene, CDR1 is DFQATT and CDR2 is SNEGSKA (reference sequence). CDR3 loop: CSARPRDRSQETQYF. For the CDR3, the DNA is TGCAGTGCTAGACCCCGGGACAGGAGCCAAGAGACCCAGTACTTC.

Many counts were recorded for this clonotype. The CDR3 DNA follows: TGCAGTGCTAGGCGGCAGGGAGGCGCTCAGCCCCAGCATTTT. It translates to CSARRQGGAQPQHF. The chain links TRBV20-1 to TRBJ1-5; D might be TRBD1 (5 bases). Germline CDR1 DFQATT, CDR2 SNEGSKA (reference sequence). The CDR3 runs 14 residues. With 3 bases removed from V and 6 bases from J, the gap between germline ends came to 15 bases.

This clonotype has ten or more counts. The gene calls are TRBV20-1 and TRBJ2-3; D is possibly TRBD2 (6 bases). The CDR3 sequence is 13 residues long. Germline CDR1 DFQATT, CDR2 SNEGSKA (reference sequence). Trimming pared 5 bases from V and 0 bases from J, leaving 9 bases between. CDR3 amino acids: CSAHAGSTDTQYF. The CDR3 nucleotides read TGCAGTGCTCATGCGGGGAGCACAGATACGCAGTATTTT.

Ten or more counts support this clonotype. The CDR3 is CSAPFGSNEKLFF. For the CDR3, the DNA is TGCAGTGCTCCCTTTGGGTCTAATGAAAAACTGTTTTTT. J is TRBJ1-4 and V is TRBV20-1; D remains ambiguous. Trimming removed 5 bases at V and 3 bases at J, with 10 bases between. This CDR3 contains 13 residues. Germline lookup yields CDR1 DFQATT and CDR2 SNEGSKA (reference sequence).

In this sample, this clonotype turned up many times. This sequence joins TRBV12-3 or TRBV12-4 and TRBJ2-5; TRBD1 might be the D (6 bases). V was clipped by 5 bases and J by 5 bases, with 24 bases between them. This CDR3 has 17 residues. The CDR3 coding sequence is TGTGCCAGCAGTCCACAGGGATCGTTGGAGCAGCGGGAGACCCAGTACTTC. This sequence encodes CASSPQGSLEQRETQYF.

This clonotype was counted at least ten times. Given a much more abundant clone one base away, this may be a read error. CDR3 in amino acids: CSAPARDSTCNGYTF. Written as DNA, the CDR3 is TGCAGTGCTCCGGCTCGGGACAGCACCTGCAATGGCTACACCTTC. The chain carries TRBV20-1 and TRBJ1-2; 7 nucleotides align to TRBD1. This CDR3 has 15 amino acids. From germline, CDR1 is DFQATT and CDR2 SNEGSKA (reference sequence). The V and J ends lost 5 bases and 6 bases, in that order; junction bases with no gene match: 15.

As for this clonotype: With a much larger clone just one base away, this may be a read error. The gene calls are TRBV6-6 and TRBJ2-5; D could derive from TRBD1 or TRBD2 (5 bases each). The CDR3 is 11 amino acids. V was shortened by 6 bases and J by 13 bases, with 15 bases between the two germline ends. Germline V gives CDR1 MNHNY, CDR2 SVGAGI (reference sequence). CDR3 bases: TGTGCCAGCAGGTACGGGGCTCACAGGTACTTC. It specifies CASRYGAHRYF.

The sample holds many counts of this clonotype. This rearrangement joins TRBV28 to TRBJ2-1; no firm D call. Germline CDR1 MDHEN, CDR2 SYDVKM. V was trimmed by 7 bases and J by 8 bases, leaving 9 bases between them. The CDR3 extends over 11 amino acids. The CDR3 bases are TGTGCCAGCACCGACGCGGATGAGCAGTTCTTC. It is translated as CASTDADEQFF.

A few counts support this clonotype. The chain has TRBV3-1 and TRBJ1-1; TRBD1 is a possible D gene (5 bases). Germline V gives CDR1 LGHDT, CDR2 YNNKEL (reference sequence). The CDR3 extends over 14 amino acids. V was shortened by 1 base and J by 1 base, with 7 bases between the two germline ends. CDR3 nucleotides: TGTGCCAGCAGCCAAGGAGGACAGAACACTGAAGCTTTCTTT. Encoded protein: CASSQGGQNTEAFF.

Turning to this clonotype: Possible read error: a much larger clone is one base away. The CDR3 DNA reads TGTGCCAGCAGTCGGGACAGGGGGCTTGAAAAACGGTTTTTT. It codes for CASSRDRGLEKRFF. The chain recombines TRBV12-3 or TRBV12-4 with TRBJ1-4, with 12 bases fitting TRBD1. This CDR3 spans 14 amino acids.

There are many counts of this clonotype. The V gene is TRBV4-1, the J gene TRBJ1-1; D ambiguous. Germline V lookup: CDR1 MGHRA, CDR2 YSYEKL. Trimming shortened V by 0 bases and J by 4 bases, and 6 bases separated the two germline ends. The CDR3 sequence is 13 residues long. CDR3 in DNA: TGCGCCAGCAGCCAAGAACGGGGCACTGAAGCTTTCTTT. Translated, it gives CASSQERGTEAFF.

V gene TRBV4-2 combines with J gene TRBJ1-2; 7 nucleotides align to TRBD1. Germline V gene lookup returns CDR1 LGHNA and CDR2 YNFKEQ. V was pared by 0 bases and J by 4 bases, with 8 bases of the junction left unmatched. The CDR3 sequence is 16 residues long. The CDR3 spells CASSQDLGRGAYGYTF. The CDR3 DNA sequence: TGTGCCAGCAGCCAAGATCTAGGCAGGGGGGCCTATGGCTACACCTTC.

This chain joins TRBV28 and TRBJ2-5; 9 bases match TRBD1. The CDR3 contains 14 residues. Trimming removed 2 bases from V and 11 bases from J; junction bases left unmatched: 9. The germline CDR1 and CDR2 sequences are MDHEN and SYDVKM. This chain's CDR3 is CASSLPTGGWEQYF. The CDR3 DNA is TGTGCCAGCAGTTTACCCACAGGGGGCTGGGAGCAGTACTTC.

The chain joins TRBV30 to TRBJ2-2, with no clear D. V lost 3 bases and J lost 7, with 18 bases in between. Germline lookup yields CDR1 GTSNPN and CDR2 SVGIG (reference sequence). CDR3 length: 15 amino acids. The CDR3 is CAWSSLGSLLGELFF. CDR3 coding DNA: TGTGCCTGGAGCTCGCTCGGCTCCCTTCTCGGGGAGCTGTTTTTT.

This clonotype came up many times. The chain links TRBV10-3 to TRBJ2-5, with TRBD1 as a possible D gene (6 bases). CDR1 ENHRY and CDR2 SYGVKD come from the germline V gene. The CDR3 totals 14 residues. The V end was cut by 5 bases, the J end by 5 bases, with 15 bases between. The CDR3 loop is CAISYRDRRETQYF. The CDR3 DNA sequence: TGTGCCATCAGTTACAGGGATAGGAGGGAGACCCAGTACTTC.

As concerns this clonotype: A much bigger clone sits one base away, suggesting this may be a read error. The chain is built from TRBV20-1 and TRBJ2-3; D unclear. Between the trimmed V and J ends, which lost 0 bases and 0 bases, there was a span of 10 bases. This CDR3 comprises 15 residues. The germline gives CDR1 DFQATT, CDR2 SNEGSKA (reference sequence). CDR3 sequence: CSARDCRSSTDTQYF. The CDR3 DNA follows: TGCAGTGCTAGAGATTGTAGGAGCAGCACAGATACGCAGTATTTT.

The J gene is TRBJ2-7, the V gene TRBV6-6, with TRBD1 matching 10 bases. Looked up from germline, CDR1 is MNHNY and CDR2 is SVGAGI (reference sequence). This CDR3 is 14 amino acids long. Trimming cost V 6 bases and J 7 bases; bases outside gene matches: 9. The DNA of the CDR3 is TGTGCCAGCAGGACAGGGGGCCTTCTTAGTGAGCAGTACTTC. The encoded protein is CASRTGGLLSEQYF.

Here the CDR3 reads CASSEEKGGFLEETQYF. DNA for the CDR3: TGTGCCAGCAGCGAGGAGAAGGGGGGGTTTCTAGAAGAGACCCAGTACTTC. This chain uses TRBV9 with TRBJ2-5, with D possibly being TRBD2 (7 bases). There are 17 residues in the CDR3. Germline-derived CDR1 and CDR2 are SGDLS and YYNGEE. V was clipped by 3 bases and J by 3 bases, with 21 bases between them.

The CDR3 DNA is TGTGCCAGCAGTTACTCGAGGGCAGACAGATACTACGAGCAGTACTTC. Its translation: CASSYSRADRYYEQYF. The chain combines TRBV6-5 with TRBJ2-7; D tentatively fits TRBD1 or TRBD2 (5 bases each). V lost 0 bases and J lost 3, with 15 bases in between. The CDR3 has 16 amino acids. Germline assignment: CDR1 MNHEY and CDR2 SVGAGI.

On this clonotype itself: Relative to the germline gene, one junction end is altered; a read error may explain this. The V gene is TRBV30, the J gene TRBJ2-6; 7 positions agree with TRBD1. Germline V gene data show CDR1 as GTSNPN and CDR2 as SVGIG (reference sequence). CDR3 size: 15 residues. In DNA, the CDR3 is TGTGCCTCCCGACAGGGCCTATCTGGGGCCAACGTCCTGGCTTTC. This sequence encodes CASRQGLSGANVLAF.

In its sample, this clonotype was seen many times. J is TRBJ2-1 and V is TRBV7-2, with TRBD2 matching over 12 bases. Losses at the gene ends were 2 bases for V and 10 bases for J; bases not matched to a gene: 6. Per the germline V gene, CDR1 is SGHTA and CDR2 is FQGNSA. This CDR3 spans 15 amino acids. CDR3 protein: CASSLFLAGGNEQFF. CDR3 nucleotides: TGTGCCAGCAGCTTATTTCTAGCGGGGGGGAACGAGCAGTTCTTC.

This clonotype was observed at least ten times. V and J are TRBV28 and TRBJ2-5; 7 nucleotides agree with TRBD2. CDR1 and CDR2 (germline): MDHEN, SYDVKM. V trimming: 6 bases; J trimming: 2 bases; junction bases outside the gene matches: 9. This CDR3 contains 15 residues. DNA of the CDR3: TGTGCCAGCAGCCGTACGGGGGGTCGGCAAGAGACCCAGTACTTC. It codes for CASSRTGGRQETQYF.

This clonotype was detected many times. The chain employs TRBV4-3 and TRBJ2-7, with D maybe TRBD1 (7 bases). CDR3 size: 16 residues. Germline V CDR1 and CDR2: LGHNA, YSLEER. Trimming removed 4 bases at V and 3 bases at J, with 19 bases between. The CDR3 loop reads CASSLRAGQRVYEQYF. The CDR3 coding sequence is TGCGCCAGCAGCCTGAGGGCGGGACAGAGAGTCTACGAGCAGTACTTC.

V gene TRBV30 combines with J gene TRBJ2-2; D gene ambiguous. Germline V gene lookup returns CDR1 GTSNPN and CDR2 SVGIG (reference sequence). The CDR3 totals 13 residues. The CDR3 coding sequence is TGTGGTTATACCAAATCGAACACCGGGGAGCTGTTTTTT. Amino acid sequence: CGYTKSNTGELFF.

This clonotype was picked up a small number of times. The CDR3 sequence is CAWGSSGADTQYF. In nucleotides, the CDR3 is TGTGCCTGGGGGTCGAGCGGGGCAGATACGCAGTATTTT. The chain uses TRBV30 and TRBJ2-3, with TRBD2 identical over 7 bases. CDR3 size: 13 residues. V dropped 5 bases and J dropped 4; count of bases not matched to a gene: 6. Germline V lookup: CDR1 GTSNPN, CDR2 SVGIG (reference sequence).

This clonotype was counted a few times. The CDR3 coding sequence is TGCAGCGTATCAAACGGGGCAGGTATATGGGACGCTTTCTTT. Translated: CSVSNGAGIWDAFF. V gene TRBV29-1 combines with J gene TRBJ1-1, with a tentative D call TRBD1 (5 bases). The CDR3 runs to 14 residues. V shed 6 bases and J shed 11 bases, with 25 bases lying between them. Per germline, CDR1 SQVTM and CDR2 ANQGSEA.

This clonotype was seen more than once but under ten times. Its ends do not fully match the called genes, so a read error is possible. The CDR3 DNA sequence: TGTACCAGCAGCGTAGTCCCTAGCGGGGAAGGGGATACGCAGTATTTT. Translated: CTSSVVPSGEGDTQYF. The genes are TRBV9 and TRBJ2-3, with 9 bases fitting TRBD2. The CDR3 runs to 16 residues. Germline loops: CDR1 SGDLS, CDR2 YYNGEE.

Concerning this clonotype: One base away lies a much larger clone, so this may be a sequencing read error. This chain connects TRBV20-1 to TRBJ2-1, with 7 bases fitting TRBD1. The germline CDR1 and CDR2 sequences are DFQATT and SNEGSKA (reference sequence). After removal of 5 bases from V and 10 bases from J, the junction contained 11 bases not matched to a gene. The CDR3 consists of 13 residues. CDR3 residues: CSAPTGIWNEQFF. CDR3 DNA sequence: TGCAGTGCTCCGACAGGGATCTGGAACGAGCAGTTCTTC.

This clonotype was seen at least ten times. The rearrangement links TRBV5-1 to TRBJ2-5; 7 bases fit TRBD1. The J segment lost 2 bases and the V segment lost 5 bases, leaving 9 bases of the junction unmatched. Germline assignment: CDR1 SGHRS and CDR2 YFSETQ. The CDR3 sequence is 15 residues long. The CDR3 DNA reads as TGCGCCAGCAGTTCACAGGGGAAAGATCAAGAGACCCAGTACTTC. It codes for CASSSQGKDQETQYF.

This CDR3 reads CASSPTNRGQEAFF. CDR3 DNA sequence: TGTGCCAGCAGCCCCACCAACAGGGGACAGGAAGCTTTCTTT. J is TRBJ1-1 and V is TRBV12-3 or TRBV12-4, with 7 bases lining up with TRBD1. V shed 6 bases and J 8 bases; nucleotides not matched to a gene: 12. The CDR3 loop spans 14 amino acids.